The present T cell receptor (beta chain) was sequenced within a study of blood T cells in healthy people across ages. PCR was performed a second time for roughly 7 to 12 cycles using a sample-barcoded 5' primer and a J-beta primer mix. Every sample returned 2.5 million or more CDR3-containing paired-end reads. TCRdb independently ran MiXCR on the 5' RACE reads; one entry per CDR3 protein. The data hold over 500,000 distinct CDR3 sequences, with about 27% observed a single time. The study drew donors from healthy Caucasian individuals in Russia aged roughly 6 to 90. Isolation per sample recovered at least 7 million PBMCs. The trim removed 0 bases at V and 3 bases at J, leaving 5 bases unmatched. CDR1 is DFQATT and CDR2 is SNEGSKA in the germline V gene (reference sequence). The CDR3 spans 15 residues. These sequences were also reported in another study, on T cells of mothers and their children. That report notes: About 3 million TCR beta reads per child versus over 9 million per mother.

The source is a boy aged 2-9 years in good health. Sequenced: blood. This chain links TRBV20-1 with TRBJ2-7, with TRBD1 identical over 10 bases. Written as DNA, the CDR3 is TGCAGTGCTAGAGATCCCGGGGACAGGGGCTACGAGCAGTACTTC. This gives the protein CSARDPGDRGYEQYF.